This passage covers 27 T cell receptor beta chains from one sample sequenced in a study of control samples from healthy donors and cancer patients. Assay used: immunoSEQ multiplex PCR; TCRdb lists only in-frame clones, some missing. The table shows about 120,000 clones, with 85% to 90% occurring only once. Sequencing used PBMCs. These receptors all come from a woman in her fifties or sixties with colorectal cancer.

This chain uses TRBV18 with TRBJ1-5, with a weak D call TRBD1 (6 bases). The CDR3 extends over 15 amino acids. V shed 1 base and J shed 4 bases, with 11 bases lying between them. CDR1 and CDR2 from the germline V gene are KGHSH and LQKENI. CDR3 coding DNA: TGTGCCAGCTCACCACAAGTGGGGGCAAATCAGCCCCAGCATTTT. This codes for CASSPQVGANQPQHF.

The rearrangement links TRBV6-6 to TRBJ2-3; D gene unclear. Germline values: CDR1 MNHNY, CDR2 SVGAGI (reference sequence). The germline V and J ends were trimmed by 6 bases and 2 bases, with 6 bases remaining between them. There are 12 residues in the CDR3. This CDR3 reads CASRSYTDTQYF. Written as DNA, the CDR3 is TGTGCCAGCAGGTCGTACACAGATACGCAGTATTTT.

J is TRBJ1-6 and V is TRBV18; 8 bases line up with TRBD1. The germline gives CDR1 KGHSH, CDR2 LQKENI. J was trimmed by 8 bases and V by 4 bases; bases with no gene match: 7. The length of the CDR3 is 15 residues. The chain's CDR3 is CASSQRTGIDSPLHF. CDR3 nucleotides: TGTGCCAGCTCACAACGGACAGGGATCGATTCACCCCTCCACTTT.

The chain carries TRBV24-1 and TRBJ2-1, with 8 bases identical to TRBD1. Germline loops: CDR1 KGHDR, CDR2 SFDVKD. The trim removed 4 bases at V and 7 bases at J, leaving 5 bases unmatched. The CDR3 extends over 14 amino acids. The CDR3 DNA reads as TGTGCCACCAGTGACCGGACAGGGTCAAATGAGCAGTTCTTC. This translates into CATSDRTGSNEQFF.

The chain links TRBV19 to TRBJ2-2; D is possibly TRBD1 (6 bases). CDR1 is LNHDA, CDR2 SQIVND, per germline (reference sequence). V dropped 8 bases and J dropped 4 bases, with 20 bases sitting between them. The CDR3 is 16 amino acids. The CDR3 coding sequence is TGTGCCAGTTTGCGGGTACAGGGATCAGTCACCGGGGAGCTGTTTTTT. It specifies CASLRVQGSVTGELFF.

The V gene is TRBV30, the J gene TRBJ1-3, with TRBD1 matching over 7 bases. The ends lost 1 base at V and 2 bases at J; junction bases unmatched: 5. Germline values: CDR1 GTSNPN, CDR2 SVGIG (reference sequence). This CDR3 is built from 15 residues. The CDR3 spells CAWSASRGTGNTIYF. CDR3 bases: TGTGCCTGGAGTGCATCCAGGGGGACTGGAAACACCATATATTTT.

This chain uses TRBV19 with TRBJ2-5; 8 bases are a match to TRBD2. V dropped 6 bases and J dropped 4; count of bases not matched to a gene: 7. The CDR3 loop spans 14 amino acids. Germline V gene lookup returns CDR1 LNHDA and CDR2 SQIVND (reference sequence). This chain's CDR3 is CASRSGRYGETQYF. The CDR3, as DNA: TGTGCCAGTAGGAGCGGGAGATACGGAGAGACCCAGTACTTC. The whole variable domain, filled in from reference TRBV19 and TRBJ2-5, reads DGGITQSPKYLFRKEGQNVTLSCEQNLNHDAMYWYRQDPGQGLRLIYYSQIVNDFQKGDIAEGYSVSREKKESFPLTVTSAQKNPTAFYLCASRSGRYGETQYFGPGTRLLVL.

The genes are TRBV11-2 and TRBJ2-5; TRBD1 or TRBD2 may be the D gene (5 bases each). There are 13 residues in the CDR3. Germline assignment: CDR1 SGHAT and CDR2 FQNNGV. V dropped 5 bases and J dropped 1 base, with 8 bases sitting between them. CDR3 residues: CASSRGPQETQYF. CDR3 coding DNA: TGTGCCAGCAGCCGGGGCCCCCAAGAGACCCAGTACTTC.

The chain combines TRBV5-6 with TRBJ1-2; no firm D call. With 1 base removed from V and 1 base from J, the gap between germline ends came to 8 bases. This CDR3 is built from 14 residues. Germline V gene sequence: CDR1 SGHDT, CDR2 YYEEEE. In DNA, the CDR3 is TGTGCCAGCAGCTTGTATGGGTATAACTATGGCTACACCTTC. This sequence encodes CASSLYGYNYGYTF.

V gene TRBV5-1 combines with J gene TRBJ1-1; D is unresolved. Trimming took off 0 bases at V and 4 bases at J, with 13 bases between the two ends. Germline V gene lookup returns CDR1 SGHRS and CDR2 YFSETQ. The CDR3 is made up of 15 amino acids. CDR3 bases: TGCGCCAGCAGCTTGGACCTAGGCTGGGGCACTGAAGCTTTCTTT. Translated, it gives CASSLDLGWGTEAFF.

This CDR3 is CASSLLFGRKEAGANVLTF. In nucleotides, the CDR3 is TGTGCCAGCAGCTTATTATTCGGCCGAAAGGAGGCTGGGGCCAACGTCCTGACTTTC. The V call is TRBV7-8, the J call TRBJ2-6; D possibly corresponds to TRBD2 (5 bases). The CDR3 spans 19 residues. The V gene lost 2 bases and the J gene lost 2 bases, with 19 bases spanning the gap. CDR1 and CDR2 (germline): SGHVS, FQNEAQ.

The V and J genes are TRBV7-2 and TRBJ2-3; 7 bases fit TRBD2. The CDR3 spans 16 residues. The V gene's germline CDR1 is SGHTA and CDR2 FQGNSA. Trimming cost V 1 base and J 1 base; bases outside gene matches: 5. CDR3 in DNA: TGTGCCAGCAGCTTAGGTGCTAGCGGACGCACAGATACGCAGTATTTT. As protein: CASSLGASGRTDTQYF.

The rearrangement uses TRBV19 and TRBJ1-1; no reliable D call. CDR1 LNHDA and CDR2 SQIVND come from the germline V gene (reference sequence). The V and J ends lost 3 bases and 3 bases respectively, with 5 bases between them. This CDR3 is built from 12 residues. CDR3 DNA: TGTGCCAGTAGTATGCGACACACTGAAGCTTTCTTT. Its protein product is CASSMRHTEAFF.

This chain links TRBV28 with TRBJ2-7, with 9 bases lining up with TRBD1. The germline V gene encodes CDR1 MDHEN and CDR2 SYDVKM. Trimming at V came to 4 bases and at J to 0 bases, leaving 4 bases not matched to a gene. The CDR3 extends over 15 amino acids. CDR3 amino acids: CASSYRTGASYEQYF. In DNA, the CDR3 is TGTGCCAGCAGTTACCGGACAGGGGCCTCCTACGAGCAGTACTTC.

The chain joins TRBV19 to TRBJ2-1; no definite D call. The CDR3 contains 13 residues. V was clipped by 3 bases and J by 9 bases, with 12 bases between them. Germline V gene sequence: CDR1 LNHDA, CDR2 SQIVND (reference sequence). The CDR3 protein is CASSMESRFEQFF. In nucleotides, the CDR3 is TGTGCCAGTAGTATGGAATCGAGGTTTGAGCAGTTCTTC.

The V call is TRBV11-2, the J call TRBJ1-2, with a tentative D call TRBD1 (6 bases). The CDR3 runs 18 residues. The germline gives CDR1 SGHAT, CDR2 FQNNGV. With 3 bases removed from V and 8 bases from J, the gap between germline ends came to 28 bases. CDR3 amino acids: CASSFIQEQTGRIVGYTF. The CDR3 DNA sequence: TGTGCCAGCAGCTTTATCCAGGAACAAACAGGGAGAATTGTCGGCTACACCTTC.

CDR3: CSVEGGLAGVADTQYF. Here the CDR3 DNA reads TGCAGCGTTGAAGGGGGGCTAGCGGGAGTTGCAGATACGCAGTATTTT. The gene calls are TRBV29-1 and TRBJ2-3; TRBD2 matches at 10 bases. Germline trimming cut 1 base from V and 4 bases from J; bases unmatched to any gene: 8. Germline CDR1 SQVTM, CDR2 ANQGSEA. The CDR3 has 16 amino acids.

The chain has TRBV29-1 and TRBJ2-2, with 7 bases identical to TRBD2. Germline trimming cut 2 bases from V and 1 base from J; bases unmatched to any gene: 1. Germline V CDR1 and CDR2: SQVTM, ANQGSEA. The CDR3 is 14 residues long. This CDR3 reads CSVETSVNTGELFF. The CDR3 region has the DNA TGCAGCGTTGAAACTAGCGTGAACACCGGGGAGCTGTTTTTT.

This rearrangement joins TRBV5-1 to TRBJ1-1, with 10 bases fitting TRBD1. The CDR3 is 14 amino acids. With V trimmed by 4 bases and J by 3 bases, 3 bases remained unmatched. Germline-derived CDR1 and CDR2 are SGHRS and YFSETQ. The CDR3 loop is CASSPTGGYTEAFF. CDR3 nucleotides: TGCGCCAGCAGCCCGACAGGGGGCTACACTGAAGCTTTCTTT.

This chain links TRBV18 with TRBJ2-1; TRBD1 matches at 9 bases. The CDR3 is 15 amino acids. The V gene end was trimmed by 3 bases and the J gene end by 8 bases; junction bases not matched to a gene: 8. The germline gives CDR1 KGHSH, CDR2 LQKENI. CDR3 in DNA: TGTGCCAGCTCACCGGCGGGACAGGGAGTCCATGAGCAGTTCTTC. Translating gives CASSPAGQGVHEQFF. The full variable domain, completed using reference TRBV18 and TRBJ2-1, is NAGVMQNPRHLVRRRGQEARLRCSPMKGHSHVYWYRQLPEEGLKFMVYLQKENIIDESGMPKERFSAEFPKEGPSILRIQQVVRGDSAAYFCASSPAGQGVHEQFFGPGTRLTVL.

The J gene is TRBJ2-3, the V gene TRBV15, with D perhaps TRBD1 (6 bases). From germline, CDR1 is LNHNV and CDR2 YYDKDF (reference sequence). There are 16 residues in the CDR3. Trimming pared 5 bases from V and 7 bases from J, leaving 22 bases between. CDR3 DNA: TGTGCCACCAGCTTAGAGATCGGACCGGACAGTAATACGCAGTATTTT. Translation: CATSLEIGPDSNTQYF. Using reference TRBV15 and TRBJ2-3 for the parts outside the CDR3, the full variable domain is DAMVIQNPRYQVTQFGKPVTLSCSQTLNHNVMYWYQQKSSQAPKLLFHYYDKDFNNEADTPDNFQSRRPNTSFCFLDIRSPGLGDTAMYLCATSLEIGPDSNTQYFGPGTRLTVL.

The V call is TRBV6-1, the J call TRBJ2-5, with D maybe TRBD1 (6 bases). The CDR3 has 15 amino acids. Germline values: CDR1 MNHNS, CDR2 SASEGT. V was cut by 1 base and J by 0 bases, with 9 bases left in between. CDR3 region: CASSEEQGYQETQYF. CDR3 in DNA: TGTGCCAGCAGTGAAGAACAGGGCTACCAAGAGACCCAGTACTTC.

The chain combines TRBV27 with TRBJ2-3, with TRBD2 matching 9 bases. The CDR3 loop spans 16 amino acids. Germline CDR1 reads MNHEY; CDR2 reads SMNVEV (reference sequence). Losses at the gene ends were 3 bases for V and 6 bases for J; bases not matched to a gene: 10. CDR3 loop: CASSFPKRGEEDTQYF. The DNA for the CDR3 is TGTGCCAGCAGTTTCCCAAAGCGGGGGGAAGAGGATACGCAGTATTTT.

The V gene is TRBV6-1, the J gene TRBJ2-7; the match to TRBD2 covers 7 bases. Germline V gives CDR1 MNHNS, CDR2 SASEGT. V trimming: 3 bases; J trimming: 5 bases; junction bases outside the gene matches: 19. The CDR3 length is 18 residues. CDR3 in DNA: TGTGCCAGCAGTGACGCGACCTCGTTGGGGAGGGGTGGGAACGAGCAGTACTTC. This sequence encodes CASSDATSLGRGGNEQYF.

The J gene is TRBJ2-7, the V gene TRBV5-1; perhaps TRBD2 as D (5 bases). Germline CDR1 reads SGHRS; CDR2 reads YFSETQ. The germline V and J ends were trimmed by 1 base and 1 base, with 9 bases remaining between them. The CDR3 loop spans 14 amino acids. The CDR3 coding sequence is TGCGCCAGCAGCTTGTCTGGCGGGTCCTACGAGCAGTACTTC. Translated: CASSLSGGSYEQYF.

The V call is TRBV5-1, the J call TRBJ2-7; 7 nucleotides agree with TRBD1. The CDR3 has 16 residues. J was trimmed by 6 bases and V by 4 bases; bases with no gene match: 16. Germline CDR1 SGHRS, CDR2 YFSETQ. The DNA of the CDR3 is TGCGCCAGCAGCCTAAACTCCGGGACAGCCTACAGCGAGCAGTACTTC. It yields the protein CASSLNSGTAYSEQYF.

For the CDR3, the DNA is TGTGCCAGCAGTGAAAATGACTATGGCTACACCTTC. Translating it yields CASSENDYGYTF. The J gene is TRBJ1-2, the V gene TRBV6-1; no reliable D call. V dropped 2 bases and J dropped 3 bases, with 4 bases sitting between them. The CDR3 consists of 12 residues. In germline, CDR1 is MNHNS, CDR2 SASEGT.